The 23 T cell receptor beta chains listed next were all sequenced from one sample in a study of shared clonotypes between healthy human individuals. Clones were read by immunoSEQ multiplex PCR, and TCRdb kept only the in-frame ones, dropping some. This table holds approximately 640,000 clones, about 90% found once. Sequencing was done on a sample of memory CD8+ T cells from PBMCs. Subset reported: CD45RO+ cells pooled with CCR7-negative TemRA cells. These receptors originate from a man aged 18 to 29 in good health. Some clones in this sample may be carry-over from other donors' samples.

The chain links TRBV27 to TRBJ1-2; D may be TRBD1 (6 bases). The CDR3 runs 14 residues. The ends were cut back, 7 bases at V and 3 bases at J, with 15 bases in the middle. The germline CDR1 and CDR2 sequences are MNHEY and SMNVEV (reference sequence). This chain's CDR3 is CASNLTGRHYGYTF. The DNA for the CDR3 is TGTGCCAGCAATCTAACAGGGCGGCACTATGGCTACACCTTC.

The V gene is TRBV9, the J gene TRBJ2-1; 8 bases match TRBD1. J gave up 7 bases and V 4 bases, and 13 bases lay outside the gene matches. Per the germline V gene, CDR1 is SGDLS and CDR2 is YYNGEE. CDR3 length: 16 amino acids. CDR3 DNA sequence: TGTGCCAGCAGCCCCCACGCAGGGGGCCAGGTTAATGAGCAGTTCTTC. Amino acid sequence: CASSPHAGGQVNEQFF.

This clone was seen a handful of times. Other nucleotide sequences from this sample produce the same CDR3. The V gene is TRBV29-1, the J gene TRBJ1-1; D gene uncertain. The CDR3 length is 10 residues. CDR1 SQVTM and CDR2 ANQGSEA come from the germline V gene. Deletions cut 7 bases from V and 1 base from J, with 4 bases between. CDR3 sequence: CSARNTEAFF. As DNA, the CDR3 is TGCAGCGCCAGGAACACTGAAGCTTTCTTT.

V gene TRBV14 combines with J gene TRBJ2-7; D perhaps matches TRBD2 (6 bases). The CDR3 runs to 14 residues. The ends were cut back, 0 bases at V and 2 bases at J, with 8 bases in the middle. Germline V gene sequence: CDR1 SGHDN, CDR2 FVKESK. CDR3 bases: TGTGCCAGCAGCCAAGAGGGACTTGCCTACGAGCAGTACTTC. It yields the protein CASSQEGLAYEQYF.

This clone was detected once. V is TRBV27 and J is TRBJ1-1; no clear D. Germline lookup yields CDR1 MNHEY and CDR2 SMNVEV (reference sequence). The V end was cut by 1 base, the J end by 7 bases, with 16 bases between. There are 15 residues in the CDR3. CDR3 sequence: CASSLYSGSVGEAFF. Here the CDR3 DNA reads TGTGCCAGCAGTTTATATTCCGGGTCTGTCGGTGAAGCTTTCTTT.

The J gene is TRBJ1-2, the V gene TRBV6-5; tentative D call: TRBD1 (6 bases). The germline V gene encodes CDR1 MNHEY and CDR2 SVGAGI. V was shortened by 2 bases and J by 4 bases, with 14 bases between the two germline ends. The CDR3 runs to 15 residues. DNA for the CDR3: TGTGCCAGCAGTTACGTGGCAGGGGATTCCTATGGCTACACCTTC. Translation: CASSYVAGDSYGYTF.

This chain joins TRBV30 and TRBJ1-2; no firm D call. Between the trimmed V and J ends, which lost 3 bases and 6 bases, there was a span of 26 bases. Per germline, CDR1 GTSNPN and CDR2 SVGIG (reference sequence). The CDR3 is 17 amino acids. The CDR3 nucleotides read TGTGCCTGGAGATCCCTCGGGTGGACCTCCTATGGAGATGGCTACACCTTC. Translating gives CAWRSLGWTSYGDGYTF.

This clone was detected only once. V is TRBV10-1 and J is TRBJ2-4, with 8 bases fitting TRBD2. The CDR3 contains 16 residues. With V trimmed by 4 bases and J by 0 bases, 5 bases remained unmatched. Looked up from germline, CDR1 is WNHNN and CDR2 is SYGVQD (reference sequence). The CDR3: CASSGGLAGAKNIQYF. CDR3 nucleotides: TGCGCCAGCAGTGGTGGGCTAGCGGGAGCCAAAAACATTCAGTACTTC.

V gene TRBV5-6 combines with J gene TRBJ2-7, with a possible D match to TRBD2 (5 bases). Per the germline V gene, CDR1 is SGHDT and CDR2 is YYEEEE. With 4 bases removed from V and 4 bases from J, the gap between germline ends came to 12 bases. This CDR3 spans 13 amino acids. CDR3 sequence reads: CASSAGLVYEQYF. In nucleotides, the CDR3 is TGTGCCAGCAGCGCTGGACTGGTGTACGAGCAGTACTTC.

This sequence joins TRBV2 and TRBJ1-2, with D possibly matching TRBD1 (5 bases). V was trimmed by 6 bases and J by 5 bases, leaving 10 bases between them. Germline values: CDR1 SNHLY, CDR2 FYNNEI. The CDR3 covers 12 residues. The CDR3 here is CASSDSKYGYTF. The CDR3 DNA follows: TGTGCCAGCAGCGACAGCAAGTATGGCTACACCTTC.

V usage is TRBV19 and J usage is TRBJ1-2, with 12 bases fitting TRBD1. Germline lookup yields CDR1 LNHDA and CDR2 SQIVND (reference sequence). The trim removed 4 bases at V and 5 bases at J, leaving 14 bases unmatched. CDR3 length equals 18 residues. The CDR3 bases are TGTGCCAGTAGTACCTCGGGACAGGGGGCCGGGAGAGAATATGGCTACACCTTC. Its protein is CASSTSGQGAGREYGYTF.

This CDR3 reads CASSQRTGNYGYTF. In nucleotides, the CDR3 is TGTGCCAGTAGCCAACGGACCGGTAACTATGGCTACACCTTC. This chain connects TRBV19 to TRBJ1-2; the D is unclear. Between the trimmed V and J ends, which lost 6 bases and 1 base, there was a span of 12 bases. CDR3 length: 14 residues. The germline V gene encodes CDR1 LNHDA and CDR2 SQIVND (reference sequence).

Regarding this clone: Other DNA sequences from this sample encode an identical CDR3 as well. This sequence joins TRBV6-1 and TRBJ1-2, with 7 nucleotides matching TRBD1. From germline, CDR1 is MNHNS and CDR2 SASEGT. The V gene end was trimmed by 3 bases and the J gene end by 8 bases; junction bases not matched to a gene: 6. This CDR3 region has 13 residues. As DNA, the CDR3 is TGTGCCAGCAGTGAGACAGGGAGAGGCGGCTACACCTTC. Translating gives CASSETGRGGYTF.

The chain couples TRBV10-1 to TRBJ2-3; 9 positions agree with TRBD1. Germline CDR1 WNHNN, CDR2 SYGVQD (reference sequence). The CDR3 has 16 residues. The V segment lost 4 bases and the J segment 6 bases; nucleotides outside the gene matches: 11. Here the CDR3 DNA reads TGCGCCAGCAGTGCCTCGGGAACAGGGGGCGCGGATACGCAGTATTTT. Translating it yields CASSASGTGGADTQYF.

The rearrangement uses TRBV10-3 and TRBJ1-1; D unclear. Trimming took 6 bases from V and 7 from J, leaving 24 bases between them. Germline CDR1 is ENHRY and CDR2 is SYGVKD. This CDR3 comprises 16 residues. For the CDR3, the DNA is TGTGCCATCAGGCCCCGACCCGGAGAGGATGTGGATGAAGCTTTCTTT. This codes for CAIRPRPGEDVDEAFF.

CDR3 coding DNA: TGTGCTAGTGGTTTGGGAGCGGGCGGGAGCTCCTACAATGAGCAGTTCTTC. This translates into CASGLGAGGSSYNEQFF. J is TRBJ2-1 and V is TRBV12-5; 7 nucleotides align to TRBD2. V lost 1 base to trimming and J lost 0 bases; unmatched junction nucleotides: 6. Germline V CDR1 and CDR2: LGHNT, FRNRAP. This CDR3 spans 17 amino acids.

The chain combines TRBV12-5 with TRBJ1-5; D ambiguous. This CDR3 comprises 17 residues. Trimming cost V 5 bases and J 4 bases, with 21 bases left between them. CDR1 is LGHNT and CDR2 is FRNRAP in the germline V gene. Here the CDR3 DNA reads TGTGCTAGTGGTCCGGTGGGAGCCGGGAGCCCAAATCAGCCCCAGCATTTT. The encoded protein is CASGPVGAGSPNQPQHF.

The chain uses TRBV5-1 and TRBJ2-7, with D hard to call. Germline V CDR1 and CDR2: SGHRS, YFSETQ. This CDR3 is 15 amino acids long. The V end lost 0 bases, the J end lost 0 bases, and 10 bases lay between the germline ends. The CDR3 spells CASSLAVTASYEQYF. The CDR3 nucleotides are TGCGCCAGCAGCTTGGCCGTCACGGCCTCCTACGAGCAGTACTTC.

The chain couples TRBV10-3 to TRBJ2-5, with D possibly TRBD1 on 6 matching bases. Per the germline V gene, CDR1 is ENHRY and CDR2 is SYGVKD. V lost 8 bases, J lost 5 bases, and 21 bases lay in between. The CDR3 is 15 amino acids. The chain's CDR3 is CAIGAGDGLEETQYF. CDR3 coding DNA: TGTGCCATCGGAGCAGGGGACGGATTAGAGGAGACCCAGTACTTC.

This chain connects TRBV6-7 to TRBJ2-7, with D unresolved. TRBV6-7 is given ORF status, its function remaining uncertain. The CDR3 has 14 residues. V lost 2 bases and J 2 bases, leaving 10 bases between the germline ends. As DNA, the CDR3 is TGTGCCAGCAGTTACCCAGGACCCCCCTACGAGCAGTACTTC. Protein: CASSYPGPPYEQYF.

The chain recombines TRBV5-1 with TRBJ2-7; TRBD2 matches 7 bases. The germline V gene encodes CDR1 SGHRS and CDR2 YFSETQ. J gave up 3 bases and V 0 bases, and 9 bases lay outside the gene matches. CDR3 size: 16 residues. CDR3 loop: CASSLEWEGPHYEQYF. The CDR3 DNA sequence: TGCGCCAGCAGCTTGGAGTGGGAGGGCCCCCACTACGAGCAGTACTTC.

The gene calls are TRBV5-4 and TRBJ1-4; possibly TRBD1 for D (6 bases). Germline V lookup: CDR1 SGHNT, CDR2 YYREEE (reference sequence). Trimming pared 3 bases from V and 3 bases from J, leaving 9 bases between. The CDR3 sequence is 14 residues long. The CDR3 coding sequence is TGTGCCAGCAGCTCCAGGGGTCCTAATGAAAAACTGTTTTTT. Translation gives CASSSRGPNEKLFF. Supplemented by reference TRBV5-4 and TRBJ1-4, the full variable domain reads ETGVTQSPTHLIKTRGQQVTLRCSSQSGHNTVSWYQQALGQGPQFIFQYYREEENGRGNFPPRFSGLQFPNYSSELNVNALELDDSALYLCASSSRGPNEKLFFGSGTQLSVL.

A single count supports this clone. The rearrangement uses TRBV7-9 and TRBJ2-1, with a tentative D call TRBD2 (5 bases). The V end lost 2 bases, the J end lost 7 bases, and 15 bases lay between the germline ends. Looked up from germline, CDR1 is SEHNR and CDR2 is FQNEAQ (reference sequence). The CDR3 sequence is 15 residues long. CDR3 coding DNA: TGTGCCAGCAGCTTACAAGTCCCTAGCAAGAATGAGCAGTTCTTC. The encoded protein is CASSLQVPSKNEQFF.